This T cell receptor beta chain came from a study of T cell changes during pregnancy in multiple sclerosis. TCRdb keeps only in-frame clones here, not all; method: immunoSEQ multiplex PCR. The data hold 50,000 to 75,000 clones, with around 90% observed a single time. Looked up from germline, CDR1 is SGHNT and CDR2 is YYREEE (reference sequence). The ends were cut back, 2 bases at V and 2 bases at J, with 13 bases in the middle. The CDR3 runs to 15 residues. The genes are TRBV5-4 and TRBJ1-2; D perhaps matches TRBD1 (6 bases). The sample was peripheral blood, taken in the first trimester of pregnancy. The source of this sequence is a female donor in good health, enrolled as a control in a pregnancy study. CDR3 protein: CASSFMDSLNYGYTF. The DNA of the CDR3 is TGTGCCAGCAGCTTCATGGACAGTCTCAACTATGGCTACACCTTC.